These T cell receptor beta chains were read from a single sample in a study of T cell repertoires in cytomegalovirus infection. Each CDR3 protein gets one entry after TCRdb re-called the reads with MiXCR. The sample has about 830,000 distinct CDR3 sequences; about 31% are singletons. The antigens of these receptors remain unknown. The input for sequencing was cultured CD8+ T cells from PBMCs, taken from culture after CMV antigen stimulation. These receptors were collected from a human donor in good health (CMV status not recorded). Some clones in this sample may be carry-over from other donors' samples. Each CDR3 is given without its conserved first and last residue.

cdr3_aa	v_call	j_call
ASSLAGRSGANVLT	TRBV7-8	TRBJ2-6
ASSLLGQGHTGELF	TRBV7-3	TRBJ2-2
ASSMTVSTDTQY	TRBV27	TRBJ2-3
SVEEANQGGYEQY	TRBV29-1	TRBJ2-7
ASSWGGTEAF	TRBV27	TRBJ1-1
ASSLYPQGSDTQY	TRBV7-9	TRBJ2-3
ASSPTAPTGGKLF	TRBV4-1	TRBJ1-4
ASSLRTGEAGYT	TRBV28	TRBJ1-2
ASSPREAGEFEQF	TRBV4-1	TRBJ2-1
ASSPSGSTGELF	TRBV3-1	TRBJ2-2
VSSLDPDSNQPQH	TRBV7-9	TRBJ1-5
ASRLQGNQPQH	TRBV6-2/TRBV6-3	TRBJ1-5
ASSLTGGADQPQH	TRBV7-8	TRBJ1-5
ASSFYSGGAYEQY	TRBV6-5	TRBJ2-7
ASRGRTNTEAF	TRBV27	TRBJ1-1
ASSLPSGGNEQY	TRBV5-5	TRBJ2-7
ASSTDISSGNTIY	TRBV19	TRBJ1-3
ASSISIRGGSGANVMT	TRBV19	TRBJ2-6
ASSYSSGLGYGYT	TRBV6-6	TRBJ1-2
ASSLRRPGLNEKLF	TRBV14	TRBJ1-4
ASSSFQGANYGYT	TRBV11-2	TRBJ1-2
ASSFDRQGSSSNQPQH	TRBV6-2/TRBV6-3	TRBJ1-5
ASSYWDEKLF	TRBV7-9	TRBJ1-4
ASSRGDHEQY	TRBV6-2/TRBV6-3	TRBJ2-7
ASSKIRDSNQPQH	TRBV19	TRBJ1-5
AISVDRVSTDTQY	TRBV10-3	TRBJ2-3
ASSLGQGTGYEQY	TRBV7-7	TRBJ2-7
ASSDGTISGANVLT	TRBV9	TRBJ2-6
ASSLSSGENIQY	TRBV19	TRBJ2-4
ASSPRGSLNTEAF	TRBV13	TRBJ1-1
ASRGTAYSNQPQH	TRBV6-5	TRBJ1-5
ASSAGQPNQPQH	TRBV9	TRBJ1-5
ASSKGTGRRGTEAF	TRBV2	TRBJ1-1
AKISPGQGARNTEAF	TRBV19	TRBJ1-1
ASIPGTGGYEQY	TRBV2	TRBJ2-7
ASSSRGGPSYEQY	TRBV7-8	TRBJ2-7
ASSSQGSDYGYT	TRBV5-6	TRBJ1-2
ATSDRQGRDTGELF	TRBV24-1	TRBJ2-2